This TCR beta chain was captured in a study of cytomegalovirus exposure and HLA in healthy donors. Study outcomes and limitations: As immune exposure information, only CMV serostatus was available. Prediction of most subjects' HLA-A and HLA-B alleles by TCR beta sequences was reportedly accurate.

The PCR had 60 Vbeta and 13 Jbeta primers. Sequenced by immunoSEQ multiplex PCR; TCRdb stores in-frame clones only, minus some. The data show 90,000 to 150,000 clones, around 79% seen once. This clone was seen more than once but under ten times. The antigen remains unidentified. Germline CDR1 reads LNHDA; CDR2 reads SQIVND (reference sequence). Trimming shortened V by 7 bases and J by 6 bases, and 13 bases separated the two germline ends. The CDR3 consists of 12 residues. The TCR sequence derives from a woman aged 25-40 years in good health and CMV-seropositive. Source material: PBMCs. This rearrangement joins TRBV19 to TRBJ2-7, with D perhaps TRBD2 (6 bases). CDR3 in amino acids: CASTGGDGEQYF. In DNA form, the CDR3 reads TGTGCCAGTACTGGAGGGGACGGCGAGCAGTACTTC.